The entry below gives a single T cell receptor beta chain sequence along with its context. The entry originates in a study of OX40 agonist ivuxolimab in advanced cancers. Whole-study context: About 40% of patients had received prior checkpoint inhibitor therapy.

V lost 4 bases, J lost 7 bases, and 11 bases stayed unmatched. The CDR3 has 17 residues. Germline V gives CDR1 SGHRS, CDR2 YFSETQ. Some clones are missing from TCRdb's copy, which holds only in-frame ones; the method was immunoSEQ multiplex PCR. Here the sample spans approximately 65,000 clones, roughly 80% being singletons. The chain is built from TRBV5-1 and TRBJ1-4, with 12 bases that match TRBD1. The clonotype comes from an adult with an advanced solid tumor such as melanoma, head and neck, liver or kidney cancer. This sample comprised CD4+ or CD8+ T cells sorted from blood, obtained in a trial of the OX40 agonist ivuxolimab. The chain's CDR3 is CASSHGTGGAIGEKLFF. DNA for the CDR3: TGCGCCAGCAGCCATGGGACAGGGGGCGCGATTGGTGAAAAACTGTTTTTT.